These T cell receptor beta chains were read from a single sample in a study of blood T cells in healthy people across ages. MiXCR, applied by TCRdb to the 5' RACE reads, yields one record per CDR3 protein. The table includes about 1.4 million distinct CDR3 sequences, around 59% detected once. The sample comprised blood. These receptors originate from a man younger than 35 in good health. Each CDR3 is given with its conserved first and last residue. The order of the fields is D gene, J gene, clone size, V gene, CDR3 protein, CDR3 DNA. D genes are given only for firm matches. Clone size is stated in some rows and not others, as once, few, many or a class when expanded.

>-|TRBJ2-1|-|TRBV29-1
CSVVNNGDKAYNEQFF
TGCAGCGTTGTGAACAATGGGGACAAAGCCTACAATGAGCAGTTCTTC
>TRBD1|TRBJ1-1|-|TRBV9
CASSASTGGTEAFF
TGTGCCAGCAGCGCCTCCACAGGGGGCACTGAAGCTTTCTTT
>-|TRBJ2-7|few|TRBV6-1
CASSEEAGTYEQYF
TGTGCCAGCAGTGAAGAGGCAGGGACCTACGAGCAGTACTTC
>-|TRBJ2-3|-|TRBV7-2
CASGAYSTDTQYF
TGTGCCAGCGGAGCGTACAGCACAGATACGCAGTATTTT
>-|TRBJ2-1|-|TRBV6-2/TRBV6-3
CASSSLLVRSNEQFF
TGTGCCAGCAGTTCTCTTCTTGTGCGCTCCAATGAGCAGTTCTTC
>-|TRBJ2-7|-|TRBV2
CASRGNGGILYEQYF
TGTGCCAGCCGAGGGAATGGGGGGATCCTCTACGAGCAGTACTTC
>-|TRBJ2-7|few|TRBV2
CASSGRADSSYEQYF
TGTGCCAGCAGTGGCAGGGCGGACAGCTCCTACGAGCAGTACTTC
>TRBD1|TRBJ2-7|-|TRBV7-9
CASSRGQCEQYF
TGTGCCAGCAGCCGGGGACAGTGCGAGCAGTACTTC
>-|TRBJ1-1|-|TRBV20-1
CSAREGPQGTEAFF
TGCAGTGCTAGGGAGGGACCCCAGGGCACTGAAGCTTTCTTT
>-|TRBJ1-1|-|TRBV12-3/TRBV12-4
CASSVRDSIEAFF
TGTGCCAGCAGTGTAAGGGATAGCATTGAAGCTTTCTTT
>TRBD1|TRBJ2-7|few|TRBV20-1
CSAPDRGYEQYF
TGCAGTGCTCCGGACAGGGGCTACGAGCAGTACTTC
>TRBD1|TRBJ1-5|few|TRBV4-1
CASSPGTGPLDSNQPQHF
TGCGCCAGCAGCCCCGGGACAGGACCACTTGATAGCAATCAGCCCCAGCATTTT
>-|TRBJ2-7|many|TRBV2
CASSVGVSYEQYF
TGTGCCAGCAGTGTGGGCGTATCCTACGAGCAGTACTTC
>-|TRBJ1-5|few|TRBV12-3/TRBV12-4
CASSARDGNQPQHF
TGTGCCAGCAGTGCTCGGGACGGAAATCAGCCCCAGCATTTT
>-|TRBJ2-4|few|TRBV3-1
CASSQPSGPGTLWEQYF
TGTGCCAGCAGCCAACCTTCTGGACCAGGAACTTTGTGGGAGCAGTACTTC
>-|TRBJ2-2|-|TRBV20-1
CSVPGEWTGELFF
TGCAGTGTCCCCGGAGAGTGGACCGGGGAGCTGTTTTTT